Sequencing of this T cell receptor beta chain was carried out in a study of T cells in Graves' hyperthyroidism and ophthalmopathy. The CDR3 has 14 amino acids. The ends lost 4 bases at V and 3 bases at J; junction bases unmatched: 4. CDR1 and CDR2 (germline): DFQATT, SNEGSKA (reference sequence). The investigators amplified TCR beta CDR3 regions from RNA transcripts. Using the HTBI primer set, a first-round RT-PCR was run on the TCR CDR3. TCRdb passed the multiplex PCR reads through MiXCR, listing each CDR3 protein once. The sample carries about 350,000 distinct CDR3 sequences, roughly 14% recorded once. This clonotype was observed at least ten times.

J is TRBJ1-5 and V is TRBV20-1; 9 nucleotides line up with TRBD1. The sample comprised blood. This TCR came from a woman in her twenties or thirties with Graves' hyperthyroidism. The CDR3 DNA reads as TGCAGTGCTACCCGGGACAGGGACAATCAGCCCCAGCATTTT. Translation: CSATRDRDNQPQHF.